A single sample gave rise to the 13 T cell receptor beta chains below, sequenced in a study of blood T cell repertoires in COVID-19. Produced via immunoSEQ multiplex PCR; TCRdb's table is partial and in-frame only. The data contain about 310,000 clones, approximately 88% of them singletons. Sequencing was done on a sample of PBMCs or T cells enriched from blood (not recorded which). Receptors originate from a young woman who had recovered from COVID-19.

This clone was recorded only once. The chain uses TRBV7-8 and TRBJ2-1; 13 bases agree with TRBD2. Germline assignment: CDR1 SGHVS and CDR2 FQNEAQ. The J segment lost 7 bases and the V segment lost 6 bases, leaving 9 bases of the junction unmatched. The CDR3 length is 16 residues. The chain's CDR3 is CASRLRTSGSPNEQFF. The CDR3 DNA follows: TGTGCCAGCAGACTTAGGACTAGCGGGAGTCCAAATGAGCAGTTCTTC.

The chain has TRBV3-1 (or the pseudogene TRBV3-2) and TRBJ1-2; TRBD1 agrees at 7 bases. The CDR3 extends over 14 amino acids. Germline V gene sequence: CDR1 LGHDT, CDR2 YNNKEL (reference sequence). Trimming cost V 1 base and J 4 bases; bases outside gene matches: 3. CDR3: CASSQGDRTYGYTF. CDR3 DNA: TGTGCCAGCAGCCAAGGGGACAGAACCTATGGCTACACCTTC.

The V and J genes are TRBV5-8 and TRBJ1-2; D may be TRBD1 (5 bases). Trimming pared 1 base from V and 3 bases from J, leaving 13 bases between. The CDR3 has 15 residues. Germline CDR1 is SGHTS and CDR2 is YDEGEE. CDR3 coding DNA: TGTGCCAGCAGCTTGCTCCAGGGCATGGACTATGGCTACACCTTC. It encodes CASSLLQGMDYGYTF.

This clone was counted only a few times. This sequence joins TRBV6-5 and TRBJ1-6; TRBD1 agrees at 9 bases. CDR1 is MNHEY, CDR2 SVGAGI, per germline. The CDR3 has 15 amino acids. The junction had 3 bases not matched to a gene; V was cut back by 2 bases and J by 7 bases. The CDR3: CASSYEGTGNSPLHF. DNA for the CDR3: TGTGCCAGCAGTTACGAAGGGACAGGGAATTCACCCCTCCACTTT.

This chain links TRBV14 with TRBJ2-7; the match to TRBD1 covers 8 bases. V was clipped by 4 bases and J by 5 bases; unmatched bases: 7. Germline assignment: CDR1 SGHDN and CDR2 FVKESK. CDR3 length: 14 residues. CDR3 loop: CASSRTGHIHEQYF. CDR3 bases: TGTGCCAGCAGCCGGACAGGGCATATCCACGAGCAGTACTTC.

The chain combines TRBV4-3 with TRBJ2-7; 14 bases align to TRBD2. V lost 3 bases and J lost 6; bases outside the gene matches: 7. This CDR3 contains 16 residues. Germline lookup yields CDR1 LGHNA and CDR2 YSLEER. Here the CDR3 DNA reads TGCGCCAGCAGCCAGAGACTAGCGGGAGGGCTGGGCGAGCAGTACTTC. This codes for CASSQRLAGGLGEQYF.

The V call is TRBV15, the J call TRBJ1-1; D is ambiguous. The germline CDR1 and CDR2 sequences are LNHNV and YYDKDF (reference sequence). The CDR3 sequence is 14 residues long. V lost 1 base, J lost 10 bases, and 16 bases lay in between. CDR3 in amino acids: CATSRGGGVPGAFF. Written as DNA, the CDR3 is TGTGCCACCAGCAGAGGAGGCGGGGTTCCCGGAGCTTTCTTT.

V gene TRBV9 combines with J gene TRBJ2-1; TRBD2 agrees at 10 bases. Germline V lookup: CDR1 SGDLS, CDR2 YYNGEE. The junction had 4 bases not matched to a gene; V was cut back by 0 bases and J by 1 base. The CDR3 covers 17 residues. Written as DNA, the CDR3 is TGTGCCAGCAGCGTAGCGAGTAGCGGGAGGTCCTACAATGAGCAGTTCTTC. Its translation is CASSVASSGRSYNEQFF.

The J gene is TRBJ2-7, the V gene TRBV9, with D possibly matching TRBD2 (5 bases). Germline assignment: CDR1 SGDLS and CDR2 YYNGEE. Trimming took 0 bases from V and 1 from J, leaving 17 bases between them. The CDR3 has 17 residues. The CDR3 region is CASSVVYLEPGSYEQYF. DNA of the CDR3: TGTGCCAGCAGCGTAGTTTATCTGGAACCGGGGTCCTACGAGCAGTACTTC.

This clone was picked up a small number of times. The chain carries TRBV4-3 and TRBJ1-6, with 9 nucleotides matching TRBD1. V lost 1 base and J lost 8; bases outside the gene matches: 3. Germline V gene sequence: CDR1 LGHNA, CDR2 YSLEER. The CDR3 is made up of 15 amino acids. CDR3 protein: CASSQARDRDSPLHF. DNA of the CDR3: TGCGCCAGCAGCCAAGCCCGGGACAGGGATTCACCCCTCCACTTT.

The CDR3 sequence is CAISDDGTGRIQPQHF. DNA of the CDR3: TGTGCCATCAGTGACGACGGGACAGGACGAATCCAGCCCCAGCATTTT. V is TRBV10-3 and J is TRBJ1-5, with 8 bases aligning to TRBD1. V shed 3 bases, J shed 7 bases, and the junction held 11 bases outside the gene matches. CDR1 ENHRY and CDR2 SYGVKD come from the germline V gene. The CDR3 length is 16 residues.

The chain combines TRBV7-2 with TRBJ1-2; no definite D call. Germline CDR1 and CDR2: SGHTA and FQGNSA. V was clipped by 5 bases and J by 4 bases, with 17 bases between them. This CDR3 comprises 15 residues. Here the CDR3 DNA reads TGTGCCAGCAGCCCCGGGATAACTTGGGGCTATGGCTACACCTTC. It translates to CASSPGITWGYGYTF. The whole variable domain, filled in from reference TRBV7-2 and TRBJ1-2, reads GAGVSQSPSNKVTEKGKDVELRCDPISGHTALYWYRQSLGQGLEFLIYFQGNSAPDKSGLPSDRFSAERTGGSVSTLTIQRTQQEDSAVYLCASSPGITWGYGYTFGSGTRLTVV.

The chain joins TRBV5-5 to TRBJ2-5; 9 nucleotides align to TRBD1. There are 16 residues in the CDR3. In germline, CDR1 is SGHKS, CDR2 YYEKEE (reference sequence). The V gene end was trimmed by 4 bases and the J gene end by 4 bases; junction bases not matched to a gene: 11. CDR3 in DNA: TGTGCCAGCAGCCTGGGACAGGGAGGAGGTGGAGAGACCCAGTACTTC. Encoded protein: CASSLGQGGGGETQYF.